This T cell receptor (beta chain) was identified in a study of blood T cell repertoires in COVID-19. The CDR3 is made up of 17 amino acids. V lost 2 bases and J lost 1; bases outside the gene matches: 5. Germline CDR1 MDHEN, CDR2 SYDVKM. Sequenced by immunoSEQ multiplex PCR; TCRdb stores in-frame clones only, minus some. The repertoire holds some 22,000 clones, around 94% seen once, with around 4% in the top ten. Sequences were obtained from peripheral blood. The V and J genes are TRBV28 and TRBJ2-3; 11 bases align to TRBD2. The sequence came from a woman between 50 and 59 years old with active COVID-19. The CDR3 coding sequence is TGTGCCAGCAGTTTAGGTATAGCGGGAGGGGGCACAGATACGCAGTATTTT. Its protein product is CASSLGIAGGGTDTQYF.